This T cell receptor (beta chain) derives from a study of T cells in Graves' hyperthyroidism and ophthalmopathy. Findings and caveats of the study: Ophthalmopathy got predicted by the model a median roughly 6.4 months before its onset.

Germline CDR1 reads MGHRA; CDR2 reads YSYEKL. The CDR3 is made up of 13 amino acids. V was trimmed by 0 bases and J by 4 bases, leaving 4 bases between them. The sample holds many counts of this clonotype. Its antigen remains unknown. Source material for PBMCs was more than 7.5 ml fresh peripheral blood. Amplification of TCR beta CDR3 regions was performed using RNA transcripts as template. During a first-round RT-PCR of the TCR CDR3, the HTBI primer set was used. Using its own MiXCR run on the multiplex PCR reads, TCRdb lists one record per CDR3 protein. The table lists approximately 400,000 distinct CDR3 sequences, roughly 15% of them singletons.

Sample: blood. This receptor was identified in a woman in her twenties or thirties with Graves' ophthalmopathy. The rearrangement links TRBV4-1 to TRBJ2-1, with no clear D. CDR3 nucleotide sequence: TGCGCCAGCAGCCAAGATTATTACAATGAGCAGTTCTTC. It yields the protein CASSQDYYNEQFF.